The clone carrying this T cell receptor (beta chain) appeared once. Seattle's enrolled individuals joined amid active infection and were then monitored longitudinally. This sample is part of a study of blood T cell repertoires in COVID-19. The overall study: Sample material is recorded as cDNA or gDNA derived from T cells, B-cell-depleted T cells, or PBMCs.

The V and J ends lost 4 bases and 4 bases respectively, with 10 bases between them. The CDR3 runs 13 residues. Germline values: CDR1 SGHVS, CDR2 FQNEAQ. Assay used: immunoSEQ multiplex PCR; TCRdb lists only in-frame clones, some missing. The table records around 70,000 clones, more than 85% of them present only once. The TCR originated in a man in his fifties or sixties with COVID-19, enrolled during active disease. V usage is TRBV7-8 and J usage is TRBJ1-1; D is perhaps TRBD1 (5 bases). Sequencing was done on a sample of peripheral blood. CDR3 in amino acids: CASSSGLGTEAFF. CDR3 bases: TGTGCCAGCAGCTCAGGGTTGGGCACTGAAGCTTTCTTT.